This T cell receptor beta chain was profiled in a study of breast tumors, draining lymph nodes, adjacent tissues. Study-wide points: Findings are consistent with lymph node origin and intratumoral expansion of most tumor T cells.

The V end lost 8 bases, the J end lost 5 bases, and 4 bases lay between the germline ends. The CDR3 is 10 residues long. Germline V gives CDR1 LNHNV, CDR2 YYDKDF (reference sequence). Ten or more counts support this clonotype. Its antigen is unidentified. Axillary draining lymph nodes of breast cancer patients supplied the node samples. TCRdb itself ran the multiplex PCR reads through MiXCR, one entry per CDR3 protein. The data show around 150,000 distinct CDR3 sequences, around 22% seen once. The genes are TRBV15 and TRBJ1-5; D remains ambiguous. The sample comprised axillary lymph node tissue. The receptor comes from a female donor with breast cancer. Some clones in this sample may be carry-over from other donors' samples. The CDR3 region is CATQYQPQHF. For the CDR3, the DNA is TGTGCCACCCAATATCAGCCCCAGCATTTT. Filled out from reference TRBV15 and TRBJ1-5, the complete variable domain reads DAMVIQNPRYQVTQFGKPVTLSCSQTLNHNVMYWYQQKSSQAPKLLFHYYDKDFNNEADTPDNFQSRRPNTSFCFLDIRSPGLGDTAMYLCATQYQPQHFGDGTRLSIL.